The 22 T cell receptor beta chains presented below share a single source sample, sequenced in a study of shared clonotypes between healthy human individuals. This table comes from immunoSEQ multiplex PCR, and its TCRdb copy is limited to in-frame clones, with some not included. In the table there are approximately 2,300,000 clones, around 90% of which are singletons. Sequencing input: naive CD4+ T cells from PBMCs. The subset is: CD45RA+ positively selected. Every receptor here comes from a man in his late teens or twenties in good health. Some clones in this sample may be carry-over from other donors' samples.

This chain uses TRBV20-1 with TRBJ2-7; D possibly corresponds to TRBD2 (6 bases). Trimming took off 3 bases at V and 6 bases at J, with 9 bases between the two ends. CDR1 DFQATT and CDR2 SNEGSKA come from the germline V gene (reference sequence). This CDR3 is 11 amino acids long. DNA for the CDR3: TGCAGTGCTAGCGGGGAGGTCGAGCAGTACTTC. It codes for CSASGEVEQYF.

The chain couples TRBV7-3 to TRBJ2-7, with TRBD2 matching 15 bases. The germline V gene encodes CDR1 SGHTA and CDR2 FQGTGA. The CDR3 loop spans 18 amino acids. V gave up 5 bases and J gave up 1 base; unmatched junction bases: 9. CDR3 in amino acids: CASSPGTSGRTWSYEQYF. CDR3 in DNA: TGTGCCAGCAGCCCCGGGACTAGCGGGAGGACGTGGTCCTACGAGCAGTACTTC.

V is TRBV5-1 and J is TRBJ2-7; perhaps TRBD2 as D (5 bases). Germline CDR1 and CDR2: SGHRS and YFSETQ. This CDR3 spans 15 amino acids. V was shortened by 2 bases and J by 4 bases, with 16 bases between the two germline ends. CDR3: CASSFRESGTYEQYF. The CDR3 nucleotides read TGCGCCAGCAGCTTCCGAGAGTCGGGAACTTACGAGCAGTACTTC.

The V and J genes are TRBV7-9 and TRBJ1-6; tentative D call: TRBD1 (5 bases). The V gene lost 10 bases and the J gene lost 6 bases, with 16 bases spanning the gap. The germline V gene has CDR1 SEHNR and CDR2 FQNEAQ (reference sequence). The CDR3 is 14 amino acids. The CDR3 sequence is CAIIGGAGNSPLHF. In nucleotides, the CDR3 is TGTGCCATCATAGGTGGGGCTGGTAATTCACCCCTCCACTTT.

This chain connects TRBV10-1 to TRBJ1-5; D is ambiguous. Germline V CDR1 and CDR2: WNHNN, SYGVQD (reference sequence). V was clipped by 4 bases and J by 7 bases, with 23 bases between them. This CDR3 has 17 amino acids. The CDR3 DNA is TGCGCCAGCAGTGTTGGAGGAGGGCCCGGGTATTGGCAGCCCCAGCATTTT. Protein sequence: CASSVGGGPGYWQPQHF.

The chain combines TRBV18 with TRBJ2-6, with TRBD1 matching 9 bases. CDR3 length: 17 amino acids. V was clipped by 3 bases and J by 0 bases; unmatched bases: 3. Looked up from germline, CDR1 is KGHSH and CDR2 is LQKENI. CDR3 region: CASSPGQGISGANVLTF. CDR3 DNA sequence: TGTGCCAGCTCACCGGGACAGGGAATCTCTGGGGCCAACGTCCTGACTTTC.

The chain has TRBV27 and TRBJ2-4; TRBD2 agrees at 7 bases. CDR3 length equals 14 residues. Trimming took 4 bases from V and 6 from J; bases not matched to a gene: 6. Per the germline V gene, CDR1 is MNHEY and CDR2 is SMNVEV (reference sequence). CDR3 amino acids: CASSSGGRGNIQYF. CDR3 coding DNA: TGTGCCAGCAGTTCGGGCGGGAGAGGAAACATTCAGTACTTC.

This chain links TRBV4-3 with TRBJ1-1, with no clear D. The V gene lost 0 bases and the J gene lost 4 bases, with 6 bases spanning the gap. The CDR3 sequence is 13 residues long. Germline V gives CDR1 LGHNA, CDR2 YSLEER. The CDR3 nucleotides are TGCGCCAGCAGCCAAGAGCCGGCCACTGAAGCTTTCTTT. It is translated as CASSQEPATEAFF.

V gene TRBV5-5 combines with J gene TRBJ1-1; D unclear. V lost 0 bases to trimming and J lost 4 bases, with 10 bases between them. The CDR3 is 14 residues long. Germline V CDR1 and CDR2: SGHKS, YYEKEE (reference sequence). The CDR3: CASSLARDVTEAFF. Here the CDR3 DNA reads TGTGCCAGCAGCTTGGCCCGGGATGTCACTGAAGCTTTCTTT.

This rearrangement joins TRBV9 to TRBJ2-3, with D hard to call. The CDR3 loop spans 16 amino acids. The V end was cut by 3 bases, the J end by 0 bases, with 14 bases between. From germline, CDR1 is SGDLS and CDR2 YYNGEE. The CDR3 is CASSALGAQSTDTQYF. DNA for the CDR3: TGTGCCAGCAGCGCTCTTGGTGCTCAGAGCACAGATACGCAGTATTTT.

As for this clone: Other DNA sequences in this specimen translate into the identical CDR3. This rearrangement joins TRBV5-1 to TRBJ1-4; the D gene is possibly TRBD1 (6 bases). The V gene lost 2 bases and the J gene lost 4 bases, with 9 bases spanning the gap. Germline loops: CDR1 SGHRS, CDR2 YFSETQ. The CDR3 runs 14 residues. In DNA form, the CDR3 reads TGCGCCAGCAGCTTAGGACAGATTAATGAAAAACTGTTTTTT. Its translation is CASSLGQINEKLFF.

This chain links TRBV5-4 with TRBJ2-3, with D possibly matching TRBD2 (6 bases). Trimming pared 4 bases from V and 2 bases from J, leaving 11 bases between. Per the germline V gene, CDR1 is SGHNT and CDR2 is YYREEE (reference sequence). The CDR3 loop spans 14 amino acids. CDR3 sequence: CASSPDYYTDTQYF. The CDR3, as DNA: TGTGCCAGCAGCCCGGACTACTACACAGATACGCAGTATTTT. The variable domain in full, completed from reference TRBV5-4 and TRBJ2-3, reads ETGVTQSPTHLIKTRGQQVTLRCSSQSGHNTVSWYQQALGQGPQFIFQYYREEENGRGNFPPRFSGLQFPNYSSELNVNALELDDSALYLCASSPDYYTDTQYFGPGTRLTVL.

The gene calls are TRBV10-3 and TRBJ1-1, with D unclear. Germline V gives CDR1 ENHRY, CDR2 SYGVKD. There are 13 residues in the CDR3. V lost 2 bases and J 4 bases, leaving 8 bases between the germline ends. In DNA form, the CDR3 reads TGTGCCATCAGTGAGGGCCCGAGCACTGAAGCTTTCTTT. It yields the protein CAISEGPSTEAFF.

Comments on this clone: Different DNA sequences within this sample yield the same CDR3. The rearrangement uses TRBV7-9 and TRBJ2-3, with D perhaps matching TRBD2 (6 bases). Looked up from germline, CDR1 is SEHNR and CDR2 is FQNEAQ (reference sequence). Deletions cut 4 bases from V and 3 bases from J, with 11 bases between. The CDR3 runs to 14 residues. CDR3 sequence: CASSSRGGTDTQYF. In nucleotides, the CDR3 is TGTGCCAGCAGCTCCCGGGGAGGTACAGATACGCAGTATTTT.

The chain links TRBV9 to TRBJ2-7, with 8 bases that match TRBD1. The CDR3 is 15 amino acids. CDR1 SGDLS and CDR2 YYNGEE come from the germline V gene. Trimming at V came to 4 bases and at J to 6 bases, leaving 12 bases not matched to a gene. The CDR3 DNA sequence: TGTGCCAGCAGCCCCCGAGGGCCCACAGGGGGCGAGCAGTACTTC. It specifies CASSPRGPTGGEQYF.

V gene TRBV10-3 combines with J gene TRBJ1-2, with D possibly being TRBD1 (5 bases). The V and J ends lost 6 bases and 6 bases respectively, with 11 bases between them. The CDR3 is made up of 12 amino acids. Germline V lookup: CDR1 ENHRY, CDR2 SYGVKD. The CDR3 nucleotides read TGTGCCATCAGGGGGCTCTTGGATGGCTACACCTTC. Amino acids: CAIRGLLDGYTF.

V usage is TRBV11-2 and J usage is TRBJ2-1; 7 bases are shared with TRBD2. This CDR3 is 14 amino acids long. The V and J ends lost 7 bases and 4 bases, in that order; junction bases with no gene match: 7. CDR1 SGHAT and CDR2 FQNNGV come from the germline V gene. DNA of the CDR3: TGTGCCAGCACCCGAAGCGGGAATTACAATGAGCAGTTCTTC. It is translated as CASTRSGNYNEQFF. Combining the CDR3 with reference TRBV11-2 and TRBJ2-1 gives the whole variable domain EAGVAQSPRYKIIEKRQSVAFWCNPISGHATLYWYQQILGQGPKLLIQFQNNGVVDDSQLPKDRFSAERLKGVDSTLKIQPAKLEDSAVYLCASTRSGNYNEQFFGPGTRLTVL.

The rearrangement links TRBV6-1 to TRBJ1-2; TRBD1 might be the D (5 bases). The CDR3 loop spans 15 amino acids. V dropped 3 bases and J dropped 0 bases, with 11 bases sitting between them. Germline loops: CDR1 MNHNS, CDR2 SASEGT. The CDR3 protein is CASSDQPGSNYGYTF. The CDR3 coding sequence is TGTGCCAGCAGTGACCAGCCAGGGTCTAACTATGGCTACACCTTC.

The count of this clone is one. The V call is TRBV18, the J call TRBJ2-7, with 8 bases identical to TRBD2. CDR1 is KGHSH, CDR2 LQKENI, per germline. V dropped 2 bases and J dropped 4; count of bases not matched to a gene: 10. The CDR3 totals 16 residues. CDR3 region: CASSPGRAGAVYEQYF. DNA of the CDR3: TGTGCCAGCTCACCAGGTCGAGCGGGAGCAGTATACGAGCAGTACTTC. The full variable domain, completed using reference TRBV18 and TRBJ2-7, is NAGVMQNPRHLVRRRGQEARLRCSPMKGHSHVYWYRQLPEEGLKFMVYLQKENIIDESGMPKERFSAEFPKEGPSILRIQQVVRGDSAAYFCASSPGRAGAVYEQYFGPGTRLTVT.

V is TRBV2 and J is TRBJ2-7; TRBD2 matches at 7 bases. Per the germline V gene, CDR1 is SNHLY and CDR2 is FYNNEI. The V and J ends lost 5 bases and 4 bases, in that order; junction bases with no gene match: 5. The CDR3 spans 13 residues. The CDR3 sequence: CASSWERDYEQYF. CDR3 nucleotides: TGTGCCAGCAGTTGGGAGCGGGATTACGAGCAGTACTTC.

This chain links TRBV28 with TRBJ2-7; TRBD2 matches at 8 bases. V lost 6 bases and J lost 0; bases outside the gene matches: 7. The CDR3 is 15 residues long. From germline, CDR1 is MDHEN and CDR2 SYDVKM. The CDR3 reads CASSVLAAPSYEQYF. The CDR3 bases are TGTGCCAGCAGCGTACTAGCGGCGCCCTCCTACGAGCAGTACTTC.

The V gene is TRBV5-4, the J gene TRBJ2-3; 8 bases line up with TRBD2. There are 15 residues in the CDR3. The J segment lost 6 bases and the V segment lost 2 bases, leaving 8 bases of the junction unmatched. Germline assignment: CDR1 SGHNT and CDR2 YYREEE (reference sequence). CDR3 region: CASSFGGGSWDTQYF. The CDR3 coding sequence is TGTGCCAGCAGCTTTGGCGGGGGGTCATGGGATACGCAGTATTTT.